These T cell receptor beta chains were read from a single sample in a study of identical twins. TCRdb redid the calling of the 5' RACE reads with MiXCR, one entry per CDR3 protein. The sample holds 250,000 or so distinct CDR3 sequences, about 8.3% seen once. These data also formed part of another study, on yellow fever vaccine responses in identical twins.

The sample taken for sequencing was CD8+ T cells sorted from blood. These receptors originate from a woman aged 18-30 years in good health. Each CDR3 is given with its conserved first and last residue. The D gene is left open where the match is weak. Only some rows state a clone size, as once, few, many or a class for expanded clones.

D gene,clone size,V gene,CDR3 length,J gene,CDR3 protein,CDR3 DNA
TRBD1,many,TRBV5-1,15,TRBJ2-7,CASSLAGQGSHEQYF,TGCGCCAGCAGCTTGGCCGGACAGGGATCCCACGAGCAGTACTTC
NA,few,TRBV7-9,14,TRBJ2-3,CASSPSLGPDTQYF,TGTGCCAGCAGCCCCAGTCTGGGCCCAGATACGCAGTATTTT
TRBD2,NA,TRBV7-9,15,TRBJ2-1,CASIVSGGRYNEQFF,TGTGCCAGCATCGTTAGCGGGGGTCGATACAATGAGCAGTTCTTC
TRBD2,NA,TRBV24-1,15,TRBJ2-1,CATSDPWTSYDEQFF,TGTGCCACCAGTGACCCTTGGACTAGCTATGATGAGCAGTTCTTC
NA,few,TRBV5-6,13,TRBJ2-5,CASSLLLAETQYF,TGTGCCAGCAGCTTGCTTCTAGCAGAGACCCAGTACTTC
TRBD2,few,TRBV12-3/TRBV12-4,15,TRBJ2-3,CASTVTSGGADTQYF,TGTGCCAGCACCGTGACTAGCGGGGGGGCAGATACGCAGTATTTT
TRBD2,few,TRBV11-2,15,TRBJ2-7,CASSFRGGTPYEQYF,TGTGCCAGCAGCTTTCGGGGGGGTACCCCCTACGAGCAGTACTTC
TRBD1,few,TRBV28,14,TRBJ2-1,CASTPDRVIDEQFF,TGTGCCAGCACCCCGGACAGGGTTATAGATGAGCAGTTCTTC
NA,few,TRBV29-1,13,TRBJ2-7,CSVEWAEGDEQYF,TGCAGCGTTGAATGGGCGGAGGGCGACGAGCAGTACTTC
TRBD1,few,TRBV20-1,16,TRBJ2-7,CSARDWGGQGAYEQYF,TGCAGTGCTAGAGATTGGGGGGGACAGGGGGCCTACGAGCAGTACTTC
TRBD2,few,TRBV5-1,20,TRBJ2-4,CASSPLAGGLNLVAKNIQYF,TGCGCCAGCAGCCCCTTAGCGGGGGGGCTAAATTTAGTAGCCAAAAACATTCAGTACTTC
NA,NA,TRBV30,12,TRBJ2-1,CAWSGRREEGFF,TGTGCCTGGAGTGGTAGGCGAGAGGAGGGGTTCTTC
NA,many,TRBV5-1,15,TRBJ2-7,CASSPGKKGAYEQYF,TGCGCCAGCAGCCCCGGAAAGAAGGGGGCCTACGAGCAGTACTTC
TRBD1,NA,TRBV6-1,13,TRBJ2-7,CASSERTGWEQYF,TGTGCCAGCAGTGAACGGACAGGGTGGGAGCAGTACTTC
NA,few,TRBV4-3,15,TRBJ2-3,CASSQGRGSTDTQYF,TGCGCCAGCAGCCAAGGGAGGGGATCCACAGATACGCAGTATTTT
NA,NA,TRBV6-2/TRBV6-3,14,TRBJ2-7,CASSRLQEDYEQYF,TGTGCCAGCAGTAGACTACAGGAAGACTACGAGCAGTACTTC
NA,NA,TRBV27,14,TRBJ2-1,CASSFGPVRGEQFF,TGTGCCAGCAGTTTCGGTCCTGTCCGGGGTGAGCAGTTCTTC
NA,NA,TRBV7-9,14,TRBJ1-2,CASSLDRRNYGYTF,TGTGCCAGCAGCCTGGACAGAAGAAACTATGGCTACACCTTC
TRBD2,few,TRBV7-8,18,TRBJ2-7,CASSLLSFGAGGLYEQYF,TGTGCCAGCAGCTTATTATCATTTGGAGCGGGGGGGCTGTACGAGCAGTACTTC
NA,many,TRBV12-3/TRBV12-4,14,TRBJ2-7,CASSLGGPWNEQYF,TGTGCCAGCAGTTTGGGGGGGCCGTGGAACGAGCAGTACTTC
NA,NA,TRBV11-2,14,TRBJ2-5,CASSLDRLRETQYF,TGTGCCAGCAGCTTAGATCGACTCAGAGAGACCCAGTACTTC
NA,few,TRBV11-2,15,TRBJ2-5,CASSLITSPWETQYF,TGTGCCAGCAGCTTAATAACTAGCCCCTGGGAGACCCAGTACTTC
NA,NA,TRBV5-1,14,TRBJ2-7,CASSFYKGSYEQYF,TGCGCCAGCAGCTTTTATAAGGGATCCTACGAGCAGTACTTC
TRBD2,many,TRBV12-3/TRBV12-4,14,TRBJ2-1,CASSLGTSGGALFF,TGTGCCAGCAGTTTAGGGACTAGCGGGGGGGCCCTGTTCTTC
NA,few,TRBV12-3/TRBV12-4,13,TRBJ1-1,CASSPQGSTEAFF,TGTGCCAGCAGTCCCCAGGGATCCACTGAAGCTTTCTTT
NA,many,TRBV12-3/TRBV12-4,14,TRBJ2-7,CASSLRDGFTEQYF,TGTGCCAGCAGTCTCCGGGACGGGTTCACCGAGCAGTACTTC
NA,few,TRBV6-5,14,TRBJ2-1,CASSYSGPPGVIFF,TGTGCCAGCAGTTACTCCGGTCCCCCAGGGGTTATATTCTTC
NA,few,TRBV27,17,TRBJ2-7,CASSPSITPSRHYEQYF,TGTGCCAGCAGTCCCTCTATAACTCCATCTCGACACTACGAGCAGTACTTC
NA,NA,TRBV10-3,12,TRBJ2-5,CAIKGVGETQYF,TGTGCCATCAAAGGGGTCGGGGAGACCCAGTACTTC
NA,many,TRBV4-2,13,TRBJ1-1,CASSQGQNTEAFF,TGTGCCAGCAGCCAAGGACAGAACACTGAAGCTTTCTTT
NA,NA,TRBV20-1,17,TRBJ2-5,CSARDGGAGLAQETQYF,TGCAGTGCTAGAGATGGGGGCGCCGGTCTCGCCCAAGAGACCCAGTACTTC
TRBD2,few,TRBV7-9,15,TRBJ2-7,CASSSGLAGSWEQYF,TGTGCCAGCAGCAGCGGACTAGCGGGTTCCTGGGAGCAGTACTTC
NA,many,TRBV5-1,12,TRBJ2-7,CASSLRAYEQYF,TGCGCCAGCAGCTTGCGGGCCTACGAGCAGTACTTC
NA,few,TRBV3-1,20,TRBJ1-4,CASSQNFALTGALEVGKLFF,TGTGCCAGCAGCCAAAATTTCGCCCTGACAGGCGCCTTGGAAGTTGGAAAACTGTTTTTT
NA,NA,TRBV2,18,TRBJ2-6,CASSFLPGKGPGANVLTF,TGTGCCAGCAGTTTTTTGCCAGGGAAAGGTCCCGGGGCCAACGTCCTGACTTTC
NA,NA,TRBV7-9,15,TRBJ2-7,CASSPRGDRRYEQYF,TGTGCCAGCAGCCCACGGGGGGACAGACGATACGAGCAGTACTTC
NA,few,TRBV21-1,14,TRBJ1-5,CASSKNRDNQPQHF,TGTGCCAGCAGCAAAAACCGCGACAATCAGCCCCAGCATTTT
NA,few,TRBV11-2,15,TRBJ2-7,CASSLEAGTNYEQYF,TGTGCCAGCAGCTTAGAAGCGGGCACCAACTACGAGCAGTACTTC
NA,many,TRBV27,12,TRBJ2-5,CASGTNQETQYF,TGTGCCAGCGGTACGAATCAAGAGACCCAGTACTTC
NA,few,TRBV20-1,15,TRBJ2-7,CSASFSRAVSYEQYF,TGCAGTGCTAGTTTTAGCAGGGCAGTCTCCTACGAGCAGTACTTC
NA,few,TRBV12-3/TRBV12-4,14,TRBJ2-6,CASSGTYGANVLTF,TGTGCCAGCAGTGGGACTTACGGGGCCAACGTCCTGACTTTC
NA,many,TRBV27,13,TRBJ2-7,CASSLPGTGEQYF,TGTGCCAGCAGTTTGCCGGGTACTGGCGAGCAGTACTTC
NA,NA,TRBV5-1,14,TRBJ2-1,CASSGDGGAVEQFF,TGCGCCAGCAGCGGGGACGGCGGGGCGGTTGAGCAGTTCTTC
NA,few,TRBV10-3,13,TRBJ2-1,CAIRGEPYNEQFF,TGTGCCATCAGAGGGGAACCGTACAATGAGCAGTTCTTC
NA,few,TRBV7-9,15,TRBJ2-1,CASSPRESGVNEQFF,TGTGCCAGCTCCCCTAGGGAATCGGGGGTAAATGAGCAGTTCTTC
NA,NA,TRBV20-1,14,TRBJ2-2,CSATRPCVRGAVFF,NA
TRBD2,few,TRBV7-2,14,TRBJ2-7,CASSTLTSVYEQYF,TGTGCCAGCAGCACACTGACTAGCGTTTACGAGCAGTACTTC
NA,few,TRBV7-9,16,TRBJ1-1,CASSLFSGNMNTEAFF,TGTGCCAGCAGCTTATTTTCAGGTAACATGAACACTGAAGCTTTCTTT
NA,few,TRBV4-2,14,TRBJ2-7,CASSQASESYEQYF,TGTGCCAGCAGCCAAGCCTCAGAATCCTACGAGCAGTACTTC
NA,NA,TRBV4-1,14,TRBJ2-3,CASSLGLFTDTQYF,TGCGCCAGCAGCCTGGGACTTTTCACAGATACGCAGTATTTT
NA,NA,TRBV5-6,16,TRBJ2-1,CASSLDNRLMDNEQFF,TGTGCCAGCAGCTTGGATAATCGACTCATGGACAATGAGCAGTTCTTC
TRBD1,NA,TRBV10-2,15,TRBJ1-1,CASQGQDAMNTEAFF,TGCGCCAGTCAAGGACAGGATGCTATGAACACTGAAGCTTTCTTT
NA,NA,TRBV29-1,13,TRBJ2-7,CSVDTGTTYEQYF,TGCAGCGTTGATACAGGGACCACCTACGAGCAGTACTTC
NA,NA,TRBV10-3,15,TRBJ2-2,CAISEWRLDTGELFF,TGTGCCATCAGTGAGTGGCGTCTCGACACCGGGGAGCTGTTTTTT
NA,NA,TRBV10-2,13,TRBJ2-3,CASRPRGTDTQYF,TGCGCCAGCAGGCCCCGGGGAACAGATACGCAGTATTTT
TRBD1,many,TRBV2,16,TRBJ2-4,CASSATRDRASDIQYF,TGTGCCAGCAGTGCCACTAGGGACAGGGCGTCGGACATTCAGTACTTC